This T cell receptor beta chain stems from a study of PD-L1 blockade in urothelial cancer. Regarding the study as a whole: Lower pretreatment blood TCR clonality, under the median, predicted better survival, researchers reported.

TCR analog templates of synthetic origin were spiked into each PCR. TCRdb's table, derived via immunoSEQ multiplex PCR, lists solely in-frame clones and lacks some. The sample holds about 23,000 clones, approximately 90% seen once. Documented time point: peripheral blood 6 weeks after treatment start. V was clipped by 5 bases and J by 2 bases; unmatched bases: 5. The CDR3 totals 14 residues. Looked up from germline, CDR1 is SGHTA and CDR2 is FQGTGA. This clone is a singleton in its sample. What it recognizes is unknown. The origin of this receptor is a woman aged 60 to 75 with urothelial cancer. The sample was PBMCs, taken around atezolizumab (anti-PD-L1) treatment. This chain links TRBV7-3 with TRBJ1-1; 7 bases match TRBD1. The CDR3 is CASSQDRANTEAFF. The CDR3 nucleotides read TGTGCCAGCAGCCAAGACAGGGCCAACACTGAAGCTTTCTTT.